The T cell receptor (beta chain) under discussion was sequenced for a study of cytomegalovirus exposure and HLA in healthy donors. Profiled with immunoSEQ multiplex PCR; TCRdb holds only in-frame clones, not every one. The table has fewer than 120,000 clones, 70% to 90% seen once. CDR1 and CDR2 (germline): SGHTA, FQGNSA. The CDR3 runs to 18 residues. The junction had 12 bases not matched to a gene; V was cut back by 4 bases and J by 4 bases. The sequencing sample was made of PBMCs. The clonotype was recovered from a woman in her twenties or thirties in good health and CMV-seropositive. J is TRBJ2-7 and V is TRBV7-2, with 14 bases that match TRBD2. CDR3 DNA sequence: TGTGCCAGCAGCTCGCGGGGGACTAGCGGGAGAGCGGGGTACGAGCAGTACTTC. Its protein product is CASSSRGTSGRAGYEQYF.